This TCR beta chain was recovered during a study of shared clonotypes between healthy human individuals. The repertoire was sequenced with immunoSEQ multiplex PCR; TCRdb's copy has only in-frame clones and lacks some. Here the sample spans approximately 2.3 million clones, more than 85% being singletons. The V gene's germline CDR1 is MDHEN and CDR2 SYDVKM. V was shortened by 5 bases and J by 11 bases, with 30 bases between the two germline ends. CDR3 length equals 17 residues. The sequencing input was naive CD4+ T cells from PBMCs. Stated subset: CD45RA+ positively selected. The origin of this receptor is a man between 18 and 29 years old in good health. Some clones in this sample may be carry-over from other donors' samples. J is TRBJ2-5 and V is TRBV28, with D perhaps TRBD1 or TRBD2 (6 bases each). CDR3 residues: CASSPRLALGTPREQYF. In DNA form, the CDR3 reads TGTGCCAGCAGTCCTAGACTCGCCCTCGGGACACCACGGGAGCAGTACTTC. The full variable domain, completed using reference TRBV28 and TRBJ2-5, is DVKVTQSSRYLVKRTGEKVFLECVQDMDHENMFWYRQDPGLGLRLIYFSYDVKMKEKGDIPEGYSVSREKKERFSLILESASTNQTSMYLCASSPRLALGTPREQYFGPGTRLLVL.